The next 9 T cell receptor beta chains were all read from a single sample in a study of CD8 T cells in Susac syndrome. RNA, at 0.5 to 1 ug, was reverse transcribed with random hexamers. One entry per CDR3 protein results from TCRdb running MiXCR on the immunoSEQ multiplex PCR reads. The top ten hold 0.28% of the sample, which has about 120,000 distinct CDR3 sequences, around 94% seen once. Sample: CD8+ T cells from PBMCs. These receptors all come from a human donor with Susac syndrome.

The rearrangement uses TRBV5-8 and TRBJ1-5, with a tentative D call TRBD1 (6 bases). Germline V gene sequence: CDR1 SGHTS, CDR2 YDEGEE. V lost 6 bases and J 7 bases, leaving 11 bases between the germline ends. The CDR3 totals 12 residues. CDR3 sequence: CASTQGLQPQHF. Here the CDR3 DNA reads TGTGCCAGCACACAGGGTCTGCAGCCCCAGCATTTT.

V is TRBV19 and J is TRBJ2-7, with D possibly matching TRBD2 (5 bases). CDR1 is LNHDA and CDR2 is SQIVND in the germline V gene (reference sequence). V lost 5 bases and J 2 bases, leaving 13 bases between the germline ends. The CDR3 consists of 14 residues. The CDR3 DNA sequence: TGTGCCAGTAGTCCGGCCCCGGGGACCTACGAGCAGTACTTC. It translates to CASSPAPGTYEQYF.

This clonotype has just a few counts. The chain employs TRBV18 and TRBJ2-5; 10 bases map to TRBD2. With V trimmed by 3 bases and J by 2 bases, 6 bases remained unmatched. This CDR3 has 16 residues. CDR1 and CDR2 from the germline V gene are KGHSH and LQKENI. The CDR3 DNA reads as TGTGCCAGCTCACCTAGGACTAGCGGCGGACAAGAGACCCAGTACTTC. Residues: CASSPRTSGGQETQYF.

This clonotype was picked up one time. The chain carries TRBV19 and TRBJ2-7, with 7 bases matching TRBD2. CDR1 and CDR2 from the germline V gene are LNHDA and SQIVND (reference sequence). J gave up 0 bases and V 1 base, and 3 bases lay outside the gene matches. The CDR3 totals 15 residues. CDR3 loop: CASSIGGGFSYEQYF. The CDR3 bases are TGTGCCAGTAGTATAGGGGGAGGGTTCTCCTACGAGCAGTACTTC. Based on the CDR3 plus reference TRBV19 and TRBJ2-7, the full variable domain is DGGITQSPKYLFRKEGQNVTLSCEQNLNHDAMYWYRQDPGQGLRLIYYSQIVNDFQKGDIAEGYSVSREKKESFPLTVTSAQKNPTAFYLCASSIGGGFSYEQYFGPGTRLTVT.

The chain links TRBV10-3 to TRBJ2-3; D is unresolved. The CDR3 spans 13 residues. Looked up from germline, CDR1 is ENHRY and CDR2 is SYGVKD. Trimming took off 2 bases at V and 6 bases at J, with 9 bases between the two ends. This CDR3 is CAISEGSRDTQYF. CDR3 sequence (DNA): TGTGCCATCAGTGAGGGGTCGCGGGATACGCAGTATTTT.

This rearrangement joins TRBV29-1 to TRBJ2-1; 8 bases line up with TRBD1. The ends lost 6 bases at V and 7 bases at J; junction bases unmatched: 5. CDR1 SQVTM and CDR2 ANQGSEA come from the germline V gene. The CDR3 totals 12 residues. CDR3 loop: CSVPHRGNEQFF. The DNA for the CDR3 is TGCAGCGTGCCCCACAGGGGGAATGAGCAGTTCTTC.

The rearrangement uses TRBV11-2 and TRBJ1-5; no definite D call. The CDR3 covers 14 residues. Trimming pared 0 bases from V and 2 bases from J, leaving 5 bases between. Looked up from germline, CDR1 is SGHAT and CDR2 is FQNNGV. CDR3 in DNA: TGTGCCAGCAGCTTAGATGGGGGCAATCAGCCCCAGCATTTT. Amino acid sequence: CASSLDGGNQPQHF.

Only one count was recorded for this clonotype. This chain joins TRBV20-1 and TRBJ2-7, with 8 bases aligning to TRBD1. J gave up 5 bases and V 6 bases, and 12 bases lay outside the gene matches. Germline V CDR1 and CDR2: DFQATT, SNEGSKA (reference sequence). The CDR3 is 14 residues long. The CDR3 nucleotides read TGCAGTGCCACGATACCACAGGGGGGCCACGAGCAGTACTTC. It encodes CSATIPQGGHEQYF.

The CDR3 reads CASSESGNQPQHF. CDR3 nucleotide sequence: TGCGCCAGCAGTGAGTCGGGTAATCAGCCCCAGCATTTT. The chain has TRBV10-2 and TRBJ1-5; the D is unclear. Germline V gene data show CDR1 as WSHSY and CDR2 as SAAADI. V lost 0 bases and J 4 bases, leaving 4 bases between the germline ends. The CDR3 length is 13 residues.